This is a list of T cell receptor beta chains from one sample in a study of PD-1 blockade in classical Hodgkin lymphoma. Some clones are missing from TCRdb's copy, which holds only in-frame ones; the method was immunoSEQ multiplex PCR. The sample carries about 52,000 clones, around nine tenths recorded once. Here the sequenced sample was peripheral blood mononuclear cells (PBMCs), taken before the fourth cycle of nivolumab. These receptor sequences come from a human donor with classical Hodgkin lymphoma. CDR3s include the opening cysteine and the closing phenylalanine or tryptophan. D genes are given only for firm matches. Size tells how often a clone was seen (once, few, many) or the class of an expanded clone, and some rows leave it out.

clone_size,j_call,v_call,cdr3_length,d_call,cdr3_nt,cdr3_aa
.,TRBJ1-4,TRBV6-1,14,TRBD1,TGTGCCAGCAGTGATACAGGGGAAACTGAAAAACTGTTTTTT,CASSDTGETEKLFF
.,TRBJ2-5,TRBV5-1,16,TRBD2,TGCGCCAGCAGATACCTAGGGACTAGCGGGAGGGAGACCCAGTACTTC,CASRYLGTSGRETQYF
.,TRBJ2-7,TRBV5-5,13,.,TGTGCCAGCAGCTTGGTTGGTTTGGGCGAGCAGTACTTC,CASSLVGLGEQYF
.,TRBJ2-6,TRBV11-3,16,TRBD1,TGTGCCAGCAGCTTAGGGACAGGGACTGGGGCCAACGTCCTGACTTTC,CASSLGTGTGANVLTF
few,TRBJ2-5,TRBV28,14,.,TGTGCCACAACCGGGACGCCGGTGGGAGAGACCCAGTACTTC,CATTGTPVGETQYF
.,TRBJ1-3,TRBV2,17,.,TGTGCCAGCAGTGAAGCTATGGCCTCCCGCGCTGGAAACACCATATATTTT,CASSEAMASRAGNTIYF
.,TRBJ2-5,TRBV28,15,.,TGTGCCAGCCGGGCCCAGGGGGGAAATGAAGAGACCCAGTACTTC,CASRAQGGNEETQYF
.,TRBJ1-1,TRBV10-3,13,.,TGTGCCATCACAGAGACAGGGAACACTGAAGCTTTCTTT,CAITETGNTEAFF
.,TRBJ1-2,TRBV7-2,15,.,TGTGCCAGCAGCCAGGGACTAATGATTAACTATGGCTACACCTTC,CASSQGLMINYGYTF
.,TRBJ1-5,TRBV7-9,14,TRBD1,TGTGCCAGCAGCTCTGGACAGGGCTTGTGGCCCCAGCATTTT,CASSSGQGLWPQHF
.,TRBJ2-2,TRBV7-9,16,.,TGTGCCAGCAGCCCCGGGCTGGCGGGGGCGAGCGGGGAGCTGTTTTTT,CASSPGLAGASGELFF
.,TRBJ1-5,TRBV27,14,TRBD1,TGTGCCAGCAGGGACAGGGGGCTTGGTCAGCCCCAGCATTTT,CASRDRGLGQPQHF
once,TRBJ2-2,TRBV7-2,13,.,TGTGCCAGCAGTCGACCAGGGGCCGGGGAGCTGTTTTTT,CASSRPGAGELFF